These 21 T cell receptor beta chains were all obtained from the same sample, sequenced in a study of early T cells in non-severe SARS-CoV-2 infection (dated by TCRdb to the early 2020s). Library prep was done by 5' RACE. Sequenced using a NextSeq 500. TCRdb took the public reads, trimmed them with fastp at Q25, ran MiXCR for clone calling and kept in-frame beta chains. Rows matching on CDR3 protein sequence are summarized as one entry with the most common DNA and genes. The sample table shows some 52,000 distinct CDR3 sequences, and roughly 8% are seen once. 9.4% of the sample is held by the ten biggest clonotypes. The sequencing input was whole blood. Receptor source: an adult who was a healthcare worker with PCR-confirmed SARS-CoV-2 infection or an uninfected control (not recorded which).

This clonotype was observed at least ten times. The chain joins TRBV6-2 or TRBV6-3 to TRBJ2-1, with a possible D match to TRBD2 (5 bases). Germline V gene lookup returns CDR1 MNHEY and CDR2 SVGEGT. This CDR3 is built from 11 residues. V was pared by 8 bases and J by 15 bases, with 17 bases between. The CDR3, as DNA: TGTGCCAGCTCGTTCGCGCTAGCCGCGTTCTTC. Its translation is CASSFALAAFF.

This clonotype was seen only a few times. This CDR3 reads CASSIQGYNEQFF. CDR3 DNA sequence: TGTGCCAGTAGTATACAGGGCTACAATGAGCAGTTCTTC. This chain connects TRBV19 to TRBJ2-1, with D perhaps matching TRBD1 (5 bases). This CDR3 contains 13 residues. V was cut by 2 bases and J by 3 bases, with 5 bases left in between. Germline lookup yields CDR1 LNHDA and CDR2 SQIVND (reference sequence).

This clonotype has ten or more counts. The CDR3 bases are TGTGCCAGCAGCTCGCTCCCCACGGATGAGCAGTTCTTC. It specifies CASSSLPTDEQFF. The chain is built from TRBV11-2 and TRBJ2-1; D unclear. Germline V gene sequence: CDR1 SGHAT, CDR2 FQNNGV. The germline V and J ends were trimmed by 4 bases and 8 bases, with 12 bases remaining between them. The CDR3 is 13 residues long.

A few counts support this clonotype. CDR3 amino acids: CASSLARPESAALHF. The DNA for the CDR3 is TGTGCCAGCAGTTTAGCGCGGCCTGAGAGTGCGGCCCTCCACTTT. The chain combines TRBV12-3 or TRBV12-4 with TRBJ1-6, with unresolved D. The CDR3 totals 15 residues. V gave up 0 bases and J gave up 14 bases, with 17 bases separating them.

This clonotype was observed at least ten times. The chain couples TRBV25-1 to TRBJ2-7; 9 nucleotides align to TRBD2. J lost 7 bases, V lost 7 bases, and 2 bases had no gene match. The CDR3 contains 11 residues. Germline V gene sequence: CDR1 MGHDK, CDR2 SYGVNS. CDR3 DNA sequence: TGTGCCAGCACGCTAGCGGGGGAGCAGTACTTC. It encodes CASTLAGEQYF.

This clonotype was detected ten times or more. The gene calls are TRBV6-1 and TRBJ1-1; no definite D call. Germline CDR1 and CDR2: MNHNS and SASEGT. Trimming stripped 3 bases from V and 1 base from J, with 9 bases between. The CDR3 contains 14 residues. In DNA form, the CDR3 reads TGTGCCAGCAGTGATAAGAGGAAGAACACTGAAGCTTTCTTT. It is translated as CASSDKRKNTEAFF.

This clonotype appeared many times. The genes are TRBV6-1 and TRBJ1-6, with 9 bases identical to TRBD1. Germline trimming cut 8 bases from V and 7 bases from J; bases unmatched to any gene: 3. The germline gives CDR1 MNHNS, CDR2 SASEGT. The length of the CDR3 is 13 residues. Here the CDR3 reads CASLQGANSPLHF. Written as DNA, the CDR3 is TGTGCCAGCCTACAGGGGGCGAATTCACCCCTCCACTTT.

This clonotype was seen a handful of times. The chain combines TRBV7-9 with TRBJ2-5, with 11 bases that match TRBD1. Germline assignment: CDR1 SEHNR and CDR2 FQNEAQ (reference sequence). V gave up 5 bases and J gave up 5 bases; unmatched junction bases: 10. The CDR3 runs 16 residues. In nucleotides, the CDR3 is TGTGCCAGCAGCAAGGACAGGGGGCTTCCTCAGGAGACCCAGTACTTC. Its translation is CASSKDRGLPQETQYF.

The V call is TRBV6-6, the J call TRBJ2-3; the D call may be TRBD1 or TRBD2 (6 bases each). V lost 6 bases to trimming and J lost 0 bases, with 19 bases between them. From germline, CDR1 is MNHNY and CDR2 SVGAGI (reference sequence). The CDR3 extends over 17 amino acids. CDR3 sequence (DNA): TGTGCCAGCAGCCTCCTTGGAGGGGGACTTAGCACAGATACGCAGTATTTT. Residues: CASSLLGGGLSTDTQYF.

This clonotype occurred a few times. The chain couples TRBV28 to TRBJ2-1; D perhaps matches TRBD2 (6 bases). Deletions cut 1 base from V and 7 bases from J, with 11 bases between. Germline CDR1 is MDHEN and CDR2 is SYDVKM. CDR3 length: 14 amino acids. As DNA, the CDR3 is TGTGCCAGCAGTTTATCGAATCGGGGGAATGAGCAGTTCTTC. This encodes CASSLSNRGNEQFF.

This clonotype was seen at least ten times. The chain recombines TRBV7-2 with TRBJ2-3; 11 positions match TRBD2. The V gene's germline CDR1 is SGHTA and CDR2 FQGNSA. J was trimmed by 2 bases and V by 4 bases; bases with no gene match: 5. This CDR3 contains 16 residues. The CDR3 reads CASSWGLAEPTDTQYF. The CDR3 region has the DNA TGTGCCAGCAGCTGGGGACTAGCGGAACCCACAGATACGCAGTATTTT.

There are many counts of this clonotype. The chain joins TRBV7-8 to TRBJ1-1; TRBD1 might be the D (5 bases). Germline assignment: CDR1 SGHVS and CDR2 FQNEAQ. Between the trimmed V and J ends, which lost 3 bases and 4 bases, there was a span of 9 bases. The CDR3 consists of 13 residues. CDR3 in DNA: TGTGCCAGCAGCTTTCAGGGTCGCACTGAAGCTTTCTTT. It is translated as CASSFQGRTEAFF. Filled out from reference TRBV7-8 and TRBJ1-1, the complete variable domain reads GAGVSQSPRYKVAKRGQDVALRCDPISGHVSLFWYQQALGQGPEFLTYFQNEAQLDKSGLPSDRFFAERPEGSVSTLKIQRTQQEDSAVYLCASSFQGRTEAFFGQGTRLTVV.

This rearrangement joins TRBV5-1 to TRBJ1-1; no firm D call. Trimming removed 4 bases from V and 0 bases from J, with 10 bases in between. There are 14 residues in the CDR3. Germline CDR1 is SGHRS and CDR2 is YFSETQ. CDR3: CASSPGAMNTEAFF. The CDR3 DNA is TGCGCCAGCAGCCCGGGAGCCATGAACACTGAAGCTTTCTTT. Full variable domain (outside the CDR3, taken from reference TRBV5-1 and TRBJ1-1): KAGVTQTPRYLIKTRGQQVTLSCSPISGHRSVSWYQQTPGQGLQFLFEYFSETQRNKGNFPGRFSGRQFSNSRSEMNVSTLELGDSALYLCASSPGAMNTEAFFGQGTRLTVV.

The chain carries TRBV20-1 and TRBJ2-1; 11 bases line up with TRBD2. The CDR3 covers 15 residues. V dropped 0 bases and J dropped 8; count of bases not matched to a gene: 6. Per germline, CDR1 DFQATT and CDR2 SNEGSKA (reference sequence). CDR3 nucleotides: TGCAGTGCTAGAGACCCCGGGACTAGCGGTTATGAGCAGTTCTTC. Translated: CSARDPGTSGYEQFF.

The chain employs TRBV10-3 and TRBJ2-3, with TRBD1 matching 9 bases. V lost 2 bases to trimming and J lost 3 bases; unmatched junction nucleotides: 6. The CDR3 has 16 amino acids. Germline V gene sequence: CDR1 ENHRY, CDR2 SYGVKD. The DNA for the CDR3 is TGTGCCATCAGTGAGCCCTCGGGACAGGGAACAGATACGCAGTATTTT. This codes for CAISEPSGQGTDTQYF.

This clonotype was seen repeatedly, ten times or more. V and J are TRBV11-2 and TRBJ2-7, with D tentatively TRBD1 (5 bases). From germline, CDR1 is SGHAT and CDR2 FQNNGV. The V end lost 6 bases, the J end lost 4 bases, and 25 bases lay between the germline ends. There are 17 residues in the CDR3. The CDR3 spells CASSPLNRRQKEYEQYF. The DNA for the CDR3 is TGTGCCAGCAGTCCCTTAAATCGGAGACAGAAAGAATACGAGCAGTACTTC.

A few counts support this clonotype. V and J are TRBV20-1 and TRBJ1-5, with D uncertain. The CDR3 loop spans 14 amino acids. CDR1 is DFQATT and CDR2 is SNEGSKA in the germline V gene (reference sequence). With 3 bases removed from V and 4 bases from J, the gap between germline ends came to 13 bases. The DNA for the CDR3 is TGCAGTGCTAGGGGCCACATAGCAAATCAGCCCCAGCATTTT. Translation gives CSARGHIANQPQHF.

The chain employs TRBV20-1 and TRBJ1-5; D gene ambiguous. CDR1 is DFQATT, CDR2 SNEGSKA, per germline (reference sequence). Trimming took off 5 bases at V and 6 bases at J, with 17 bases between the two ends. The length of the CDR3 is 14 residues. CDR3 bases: TGCAGTGCTGTCCCACTTGGCTTAGGTCAGCCCCAGCATTTT. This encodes CSAVPLGLGQPQHF.

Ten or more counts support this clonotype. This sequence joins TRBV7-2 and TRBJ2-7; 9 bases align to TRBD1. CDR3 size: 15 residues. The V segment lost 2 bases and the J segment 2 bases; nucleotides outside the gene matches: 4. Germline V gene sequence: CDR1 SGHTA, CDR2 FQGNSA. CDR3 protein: CASSLKGQGTYEQYF. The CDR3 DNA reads TGTGCCAGCAGCTTAAAGGGACAGGGTACCTACGAGCAGTACTTC.

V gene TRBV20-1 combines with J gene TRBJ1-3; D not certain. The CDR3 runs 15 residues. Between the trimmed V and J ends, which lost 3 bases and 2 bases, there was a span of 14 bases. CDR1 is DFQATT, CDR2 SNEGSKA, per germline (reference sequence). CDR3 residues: CSASGDTAAGNTIYF. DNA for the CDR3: TGCAGTGCTAGTGGTGACACAGCAGCTGGAAACACCATATATTTT.

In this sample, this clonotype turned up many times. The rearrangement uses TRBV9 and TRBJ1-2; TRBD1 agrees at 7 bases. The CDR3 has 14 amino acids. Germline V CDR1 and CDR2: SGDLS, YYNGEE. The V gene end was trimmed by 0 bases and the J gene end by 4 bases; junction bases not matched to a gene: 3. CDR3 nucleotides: TGTGCCAGCAGCGTAGTCTCAGGGGGCTATGGCTACACCTTC. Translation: CASSVVSGGYGYTF.